The 32 T cell receptor beta chains below were found in one sample sequenced in a study of response to subunit inactivated influenza vaccine. TCRdb re-called the RT-PCR reads with MiXCR, one entry per CDR3 protein. The sample holds about 780,000 distinct CDR3 sequences; less than 20% are singletons and the top ten take roughly a tenth. Material: PBMCs from blood, obtained roughly 5 days after vaccination. These TCRs come from a man aged 45-65 years who received an inactivated influenza vaccine.

The chain joins TRBV4-1 to TRBJ2-1; 10 nucleotides match TRBD2. Trimming cost V 0 bases and J 1 base; bases outside gene matches: 15. Germline V gives CDR1 MGHRA, CDR2 YSYEKL. The CDR3 covers 21 residues. In nucleotides, the CDR3 is TGCGCCAGCAGCCAAGATATCGGTCTAGCGGGAGCTGTGCGTTCCTACAATGAGCAGTTCTTC. Translated: CASSQDIGLAGAVRSYNEQFF.

This clonotype has more than one count but fewer than ten. The V gene is TRBV6-1, the J gene TRBJ2-7; 8 positions agree with TRBD2. Germline assignment: CDR1 MNHNS and CDR2 SASEGT. The CDR3 sequence is 14 residues long. With 7 bases clipped from V and 2 bases from J, the junction kept 7 bases outside the gene matches. This CDR3 reads CASTSRGGPYEQYF. The DNA of the CDR3 is TGTGCCAGCACATCACGGGGGGGCCCCTACGAGCAGTACTTC.

In this sample, this clonotype turned up many times. The chain links TRBV10-3 to TRBJ2-1; a possible D gene is TRBD2 (5 bases). The germline CDR1 and CDR2 sequences are ENHRY and SYGVKD. Trimming took off 11 bases at V and 9 bases at J, with 17 bases between the two ends. The CDR3 sequence is 12 residues long. Here the CDR3 reads CAACPRDSEQFF. Written as DNA, the CDR3 is TGTGCCGCCTGCCCGAGGGATTCTGAGCAGTTCTTC.

This clonotype has just a few counts. The genes are TRBV20-1 and TRBJ1-6; maybe TRBD1 (5 bases). The ends were cut back, 0 bases at V and 7 bases at J, with 13 bases in the middle. CDR3 length: 15 residues. Germline CDR1 and CDR2: DFQATT and SNEGSKA (reference sequence). Here the CDR3 DNA reads TGCAGTGCTAGAGATCCCACGGGGCGCAATTCACCCCTCCACTTT. Translating it yields CSARDPTGRNSPLHF.

The gene calls are TRBV6-1 and TRBJ1-6; D is possibly TRBD1 (6 bases). The V end lost 8 bases, the J end lost 6 bases, and 11 bases lay between the germline ends. Germline V CDR1 and CDR2: MNHNS, SASEGT. The CDR3 runs to 13 residues. The CDR3 region has the DNA TGTGCCAGCTCGACAGGCCCTAATTCACCCCTCCACTTT. It encodes CASSTGPNSPLHF.

The V gene is TRBV12-3 or TRBV12-4, the J gene TRBJ1-2, with TRBD1 as a possible D gene (6 bases). The CDR3 loop spans 14 amino acids. The V and J ends lost 5 bases and 7 bases respectively, with 17 bases between them. CDR3 nucleotide sequence: TGTGCCAGCAGTAGTAGATACAGGGTCTCTGGCTACACCTTC. Its translation: CASSSRYRVSGYTF.

This clonotype showed up just a few times. V gene TRBV20-1 combines with J gene TRBJ2-2; 8 positions match TRBD1. The V gene end was trimmed by 2 bases and the J gene end by 6 bases; junction bases not matched to a gene: 2. The length of the CDR3 is 13 residues. Germline V lookup: CDR1 DFQATT, CDR2 SNEGSKA (reference sequence). The CDR3 loop reads CSARTGGSGELFF. CDR3 nucleotide sequence: TGCAGTGCTAGAACAGGGGGATCCGGGGAGCTGTTTTTT.

CDR3 protein: CASTEPGRYNEQFF. The CDR3 DNA is TGTGCCAGCACTGAACCCGGGAGGTACAATGAGCAGTTCTTC. The genes are TRBV6-2 or TRBV6-3 and TRBJ2-1; 7 positions agree with TRBD2. V was pared by 7 bases and J by 4 bases, with 7 bases of the junction left unmatched. Looked up from germline, CDR1 is MNHEY and CDR2 is SVGEGT. The CDR3 is 14 residues long.

This clonotype was counted a single time. V gene TRBV28 combines with J gene TRBJ2-1; 11 positions agree with TRBD2. This CDR3 is built from 18 residues. Germline V gives CDR1 MDHEN, CDR2 SYDVKM. Unmatched junction bases numbered 11, after V lost 3 bases and J lost 4 bases. The chain's CDR3 is CASSLYFSGGAHYNEQFF. The DNA of the CDR3 is TGTGCCAGCAGTTTGTACTTTAGCGGGGGGGCCCATTACAATGAGCAGTTCTTC.

This clonotype was detected a few times. This chain connects TRBV5-5 to TRBJ1-1; possibly TRBD1 for D (6 bases). Germline CDR1 reads SGHKS; CDR2 reads YYEKEE (reference sequence). The ends were cut back, 0 bases at V and 10 bases at J, with 13 bases in the middle. The CDR3 sequence is 13 residues long. The CDR3 bases are TGTGCCAGCAGCTTGGAATCATCGGACAGAGCTTTCTTT. Residues: CASSLESSDRAFF.

This clonotype was counted between two and nine times. The chain couples TRBV7-2 to TRBJ1-1; D gene unclear. From germline, CDR1 is SGHTA and CDR2 FQGNSA. This CDR3 contains 12 residues. Trimming shortened V by 1 base and J by 10 bases, and 10 bases separated the two germline ends. The CDR3 DNA reads as TGTGCCAGCAGCTTAGATCGCTCGGGAGCTTTCTTT. Translation gives CASSLDRSGAFF.

This clonotype was seen only a few times. This chain uses TRBV20-1 with TRBJ2-3; tentatively, D is TRBD1 or TRBD2 (5 bases each). The V gene's germline CDR1 is DFQATT and CDR2 SNEGSKA (reference sequence). CDR3 size: 17 residues. Trimming stripped 6 bases from V and 0 bases from J, with 22 bases between. The CDR3 sequence: CSARKLGAPSSTDTQYF. The CDR3 coding sequence is TGCAGTGCAAGGAAACTCGGGGCCCCTTCTAGCACAGATACGCAGTATTTT.

A note on this clonotype: Being one base from a much bigger clone, this may be a read error. The chain has TRBV25-1 and TRBJ1-1; 8 positions match TRBD1. This CDR3 is 13 amino acids long. CDR1 is MGHDK, CDR2 SYGVNS, per germline. The ends lost 4 bases at V and 4 bases at J; junction bases unmatched: 2. Written as DNA, the CDR3 is TGTGCCAGCAGTGGACAGGGGATCACTGAAGCTTTCTTT. This sequence encodes CASSGQGITEAFF.

This clonotype appeared a few times. CDR3 protein: CSAGRQATNEKLFF. In DNA, the CDR3 is TGCAGTGCCGGCCGACAGGCAACTAATGAAAAACTGTTTTTT. The gene calls are TRBV20-1 and TRBJ1-4; maybe TRBD1 (6 bases). Trimming removed 6 bases from V and 0 bases from J, with 11 bases in between. The length of the CDR3 is 14 residues. Germline CDR1 and CDR2: DFQATT and SNEGSKA (reference sequence).

This clonotype was seen repeatedly, ten times or more. The chain uses TRBV7-9 and TRBJ2-1, with 7 positions matching TRBD2. Germline V lookup: CDR1 SEHNR, CDR2 FQNEAQ (reference sequence). The CDR3 consists of 17 residues. After removal of 5 bases from V and 4 bases from J, the junction contained 14 bases not matched to a gene. The CDR3, as DNA: TGTGCCAGCAGCCAAATCGAGTGGGCTAGCGGTTACAATGAGCAGTTCTTC. It is translated as CASSQIEWASGYNEQFF.

This clonotype was seen a few times. The rearrangement joins TRBV5-5 to TRBJ1-5; D is undetermined. The CDR3 covers 14 residues. CDR1 SGHKS and CDR2 YYEKEE come from the germline V gene (reference sequence). Trimming pared 0 bases from V and 1 base from J, leaving 5 bases between. CDR3 amino acids: CASSLDRSNQPQHF. CDR3 nucleotide sequence: TGTGCCAGCAGCTTGGACAGAAGCAATCAGCCCCAGCATTTT.

The gene calls are TRBV21-1 and TRBJ2-5; TRBD2 is the table's D call, not checked against the DNA. TRBV21-1 is a recognized pseudogene. The CDR3 totals 14 residues. The CDR3 loop is CASSRGPGGETQYF. In DNA form, the CDR3 reads TGTGCCAGCAGCAGAGGACCCGGAGGGGAGACCCAGTACTTC.

This clonotype was counted a few times. CDR3 loop: CSVERLVANTEAFF. CDR3 nucleotides: TGCAGCGTTGAACGGCTAGTCGCGAACACTGAAGCTTTCTTT. The chain employs TRBV29-1 and TRBJ1-1; D is uncertain. There are 14 residues in the CDR3. Trimming took off 2 bases at V and 1 base at J, with 11 bases between the two ends. CDR1 is SQVTM, CDR2 ANQGSEA, per germline.

J is TRBJ1-3 and V is TRBV20-1, with TRBD1 identical over 7 bases. With 2 bases clipped from V and 0 bases from J, the junction kept 10 bases outside the gene matches. The CDR3 loop spans 17 amino acids. Germline CDR1 reads DFQATT; CDR2 reads SNEGSKA (reference sequence). This chain's CDR3 is CSARPGQAFPSGNTIYF. CDR3 in DNA: TGCAGTGCTAGACCAGGACAGGCCTTTCCCTCTGGAAACACCATATATTTT.

There are many counts of this clonotype. This rearrangement joins TRBV7-3 to TRBJ1-1; maybe TRBD1 (5 bases). V was clipped by 5 bases and J by 11 bases, with 15 bases between them. This CDR3 contains 12 residues. Germline V CDR1 and CDR2: SGHTA, FQGTGA. CDR3 loop: CASSRPGQEAFF. Here the CDR3 DNA reads TGTGCCAGCAGCCGACCGGGGCAGGAGGCTTTCTTT.

The chain uses TRBV28 and TRBJ2-5, with TRBD2 matching over 7 bases. CDR3 length: 13 amino acids. The ends lost 6 bases at V and 5 bases at J; junction bases unmatched: 6. In germline, CDR1 is MDHEN, CDR2 SYDVKM. This chain's CDR3 is CASSWGGAETQYF. The CDR3 DNA is TGTGCCAGCAGCTGGGGAGGGGCGGAGACCCAGTACTTC.

CDR3 in amino acids: CASSNKGPLQETQYF. The CDR3 DNA reads as TGTGCCAGCAGTAATAAGGGACCGCTACAAGAGACCCAGTACTTC. This sequence joins TRBV12-3 or TRBV12-4 and TRBJ2-5; D may be TRBD1 or TRBD2 (5 bases each). Trimming shortened V by 5 bases and J by 2 bases, and 15 bases separated the two germline ends. The CDR3 covers 15 residues.

This clonotype showed up just a few times. V and J are TRBV7-9 and TRBJ2-7; 8 bases align to TRBD1. V lost 5 bases, J lost 4 bases, and 7 bases stayed unmatched. This CDR3 comprises 14 residues. Germline loops: CDR1 SEHNR, CDR2 FQNEAQ (reference sequence). CDR3 loop: CASSPDQGAYEQYF. The CDR3 DNA is TGTGCCAGCAGCCCGGATCAGGGGGCTTACGAGCAGTACTTC.

This clonotype was counted between two and nine times. CDR3 residues: CASTPDRALYEQYF. CDR3 nucleotide sequence: TGTGCCAGCACCCCGGACAGGGCTCTATACGAGCAGTACTTC. The J gene is TRBJ2-7, the V gene TRBV7-2; 8 positions agree with TRBD1. The junction had 9 bases not matched to a gene; V was cut back by 7 bases and J by 4 bases. Looked up from germline, CDR1 is SGHTA and CDR2 is FQGNSA. There are 14 residues in the CDR3.

This clonotype has only a few counts. The genes are TRBV11-2 and TRBJ2-7; TRBD1 matches 10 bases. V dropped 0 bases and J dropped 1; count of bases not matched to a gene: 9. The CDR3 is 18 amino acids. Germline lookup yields CDR1 SGHAT and CDR2 FQNNGV. The CDR3 is CASSLDLTWDRGSYEQYF. In DNA form, the CDR3 reads TGTGCCAGCAGCTTAGATCTCACTTGGGACAGGGGTTCCTACGAGCAGTACTTC. Supplemented by reference TRBV11-2 and TRBJ2-7, the full variable domain reads EAGVAQSPRYKIIEKRQSVAFWCNPISGHATLYWYQQILGQGPKLLIQFQNNGVVDDSQLPKDRFSAERLKGVDSTLKIQPAKLEDSAVYLCASSLDLTWDRGSYEQYFGPGTRLTVT.

The gene calls are TRBV5-1 and TRBJ2-2; D unclear. Between the trimmed V and J ends, which lost 4 bases and 0 bases, there was a span of 7 bases. The CDR3 covers 14 residues. Looked up from germline, CDR1 is SGHRS and CDR2 is YFSETQ. DNA of the CDR3: TGCGCCAGCAGCACGACACCGAACACCGGGGAGCTGTTTTTT. Translation gives CASSTTPNTGELFF.

This clonotype was picked up a small number of times. The V and J genes are TRBV15 and TRBJ2-1; D gene unclear. The germline CDR1 and CDR2 sequences are LNHNV and YYDKDF (reference sequence). Trimming took off 0 bases at V and 0 bases at J, with 9 bases between the two ends. The CDR3 extends over 16 amino acids. For the CDR3, the DNA is TGTGCCACCAGCAGAGAGGACCCAAGCTCCTACAATGAGCAGTTCTTC. Translation: CATSREDPSSYNEQFF.

This clonotype was observed a few times. The V and J genes are TRBV12-3 or TRBV12-4 and TRBJ2-1, with 9 bases fitting TRBD2. The CDR3 runs 14 residues. With V trimmed by 11 bases and J by 2 bases, 7 bases remained unmatched. The CDR3 coding sequence is TGTGCCCTGAGACTAGCGGTAACCTACAATGAGCAGTTCTTC. It codes for CALRLAVTYNEQFF.

This clonotype was detected many times. V gene TRBV7-2 combines with J gene TRBJ2-7, with TRBD1 identical over 8 bases. CDR1 is SGHTA, CDR2 FQGNSA, per germline. The CDR3 loop spans 14 amino acids. J was trimmed by 0 bases and V by 5 bases; bases with no gene match: 3. This chain's CDR3 is CASSQDRVSYEQYF. CDR3 sequence (DNA): TGTGCCAGCAGCCAGGACAGGGTCTCCTACGAGCAGTACTTC.

This clonotype was counted only a few times. CDR3 protein: CSARAEEISNQPQHF. DNA of the CDR3: TGCAGTGCTAGAGCTGAAGAGATTAGCAATCAGCCCCAGCATTTT. The chain carries TRBV20-1 and TRBJ1-5; D uncertain. Germline-derived CDR1 and CDR2 are DFQATT and SNEGSKA (reference sequence). V was clipped by 1 base and J by 0 bases, with 10 bases between them. The CDR3 has 15 amino acids.

V is TRBV28 and J is TRBJ2-1; D gene ambiguous. This CDR3 has 16 amino acids. The V end was cut by 3 bases, the J end by 4 bases, with 16 bases between. Looked up from germline, CDR1 is MDHEN and CDR2 is SYDVKM. The CDR3 coding sequence is TGTGCCAGCAGTTTTCCCTCAGAGGAGAATTACAATGAGCAGTTCTTC. Translation: CASSFPSEENYNEQFF.

This clonotype was found a few times. This rearrangement joins TRBV12-3 or TRBV12-4 to TRBJ2-5; D possibly uses TRBD1 or TRBD2 (5 bases each). V was pared by 7 bases and J by 0 bases, with 15 bases between. This CDR3 comprises 15 residues. The chain's CDR3 is CASTWDHSDQETQYF. The CDR3 coding sequence is TGTGCCAGCACCTGGGACCACTCCGACCAAGAGACCCAGTACTTC.